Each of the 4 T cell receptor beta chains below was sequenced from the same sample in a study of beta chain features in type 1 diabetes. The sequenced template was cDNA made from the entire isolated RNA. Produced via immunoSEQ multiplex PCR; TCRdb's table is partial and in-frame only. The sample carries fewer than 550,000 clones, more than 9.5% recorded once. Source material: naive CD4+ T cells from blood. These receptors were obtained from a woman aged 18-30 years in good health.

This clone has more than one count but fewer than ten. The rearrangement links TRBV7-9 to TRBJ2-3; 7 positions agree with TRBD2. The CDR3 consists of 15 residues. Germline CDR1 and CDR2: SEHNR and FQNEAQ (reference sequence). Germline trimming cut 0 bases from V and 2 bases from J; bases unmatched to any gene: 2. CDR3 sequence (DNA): TGTGCCAGCAGCTTAGCAGCGGGAAACACAGATACGCAGTATTTT. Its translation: CASSLAAGNTDTQYF.

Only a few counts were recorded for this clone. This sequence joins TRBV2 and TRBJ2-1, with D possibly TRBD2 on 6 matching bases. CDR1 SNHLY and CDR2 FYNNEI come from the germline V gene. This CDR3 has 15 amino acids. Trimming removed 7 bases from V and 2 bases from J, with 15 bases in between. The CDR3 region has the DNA TGTGCCAGCATTGTTAAGGCGGGACCCTACAATGAGCAGTTCTTC. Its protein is CASIVKAGPYNEQFF.

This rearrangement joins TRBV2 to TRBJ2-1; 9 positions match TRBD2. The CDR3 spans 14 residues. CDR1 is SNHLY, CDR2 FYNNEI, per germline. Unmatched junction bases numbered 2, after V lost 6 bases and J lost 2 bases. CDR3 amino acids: CASRRGGAYNEQFF. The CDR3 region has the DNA TGTGCCAGCAGGCGGGGGGGCGCCTACAATGAGCAGTTCTTC.

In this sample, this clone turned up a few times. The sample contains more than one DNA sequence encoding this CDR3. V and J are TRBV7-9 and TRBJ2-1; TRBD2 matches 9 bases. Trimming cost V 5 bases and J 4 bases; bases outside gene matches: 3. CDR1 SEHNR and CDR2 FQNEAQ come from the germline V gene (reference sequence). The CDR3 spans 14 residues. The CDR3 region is CASSLTSGYNEQFF. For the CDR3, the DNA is TGTGCCAGCAGCCTGACTAGCGGTTACAATGAGCAGTTCTTC.